This TCR beta chain was documented in a study of blood T cell repertoires in COVID-19. The table lists this clone with a count of one. Looked up from germline, CDR1 is KGHSH and CDR2 is LQKENI. V was pared by 0 bases and J by 2 bases, with 12 bases between. The CDR3 is made up of 16 amino acids. Generated by immunoSEQ multiplex PCR, the TCRdb table keeps only in-frame clones and is missing some. This table has over 90,000 clones, roughly 90% appearing once. The specimen sequenced was peripheral blood. V gene TRBV18 combines with J gene TRBJ2-3; TRBD2 is a possible D gene (6 bases). The receptor was derived from an older woman with acute or convalescent COVID-19. For the CDR3, the DNA is TGTGCCAGCTCACCACCGGGCGGGATGGACACAGATACGCAGTATTTT. As protein: CASSPPGGMDTDTQYF.